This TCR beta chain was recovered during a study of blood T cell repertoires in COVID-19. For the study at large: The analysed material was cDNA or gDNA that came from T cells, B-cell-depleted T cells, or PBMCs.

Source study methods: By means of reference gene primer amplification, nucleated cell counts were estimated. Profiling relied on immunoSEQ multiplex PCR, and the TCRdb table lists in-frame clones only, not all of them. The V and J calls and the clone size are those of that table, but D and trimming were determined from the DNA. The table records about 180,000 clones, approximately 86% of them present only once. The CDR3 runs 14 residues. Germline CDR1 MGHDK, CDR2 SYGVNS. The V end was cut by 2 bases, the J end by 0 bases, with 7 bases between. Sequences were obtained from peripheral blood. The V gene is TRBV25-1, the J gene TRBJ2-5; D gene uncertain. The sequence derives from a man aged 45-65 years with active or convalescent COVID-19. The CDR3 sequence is CASSELRDQETQYF. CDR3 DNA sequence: TGTGCCAGCAGTGAACTTAGAGACCAAGAGACCCAGTACTTC.